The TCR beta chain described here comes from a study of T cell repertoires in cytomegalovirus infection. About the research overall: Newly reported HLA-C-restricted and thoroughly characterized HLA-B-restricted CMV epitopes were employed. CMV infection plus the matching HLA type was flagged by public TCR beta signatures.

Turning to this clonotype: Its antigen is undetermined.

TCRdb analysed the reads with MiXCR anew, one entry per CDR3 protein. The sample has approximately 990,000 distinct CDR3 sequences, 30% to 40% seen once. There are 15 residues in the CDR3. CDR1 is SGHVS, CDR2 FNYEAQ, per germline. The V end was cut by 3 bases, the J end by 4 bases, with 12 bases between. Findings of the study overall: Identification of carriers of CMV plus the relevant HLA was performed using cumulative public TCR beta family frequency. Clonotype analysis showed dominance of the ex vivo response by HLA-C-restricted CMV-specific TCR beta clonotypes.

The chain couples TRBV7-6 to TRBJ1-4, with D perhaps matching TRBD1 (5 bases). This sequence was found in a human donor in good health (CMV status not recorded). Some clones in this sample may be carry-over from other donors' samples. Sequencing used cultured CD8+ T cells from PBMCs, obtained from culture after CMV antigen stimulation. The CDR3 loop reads CASSFYDSHNEKLFF. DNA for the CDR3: TGTGCCAGCAGCTTTTATGACAGCCATAATGAAAAACTGTTTTTT. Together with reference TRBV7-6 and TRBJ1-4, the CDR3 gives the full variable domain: GAGVSQSPRYKVTKRGQDVALRCDPISGHVSLYWYRQALGQGPEFLTYFNYEAQQDKSGLPNDRFSAERPEGSISTLTIQRTEQRDSAMYRCASSFYDSHNEKLFFGSGTQLSVL.